This T cell receptor beta chain derives from a study of blood T cell repertoires in COVID-19. Study-level information: Researchers got acute and convalescent COVID-19 samples from the United States, Italy and Spain.

The CDR3 sequence is 14 residues long. From germline, CDR1 is MNHNS and CDR2 SASEGT. Trimming cost V 2 bases and J 5 bases, with 10 bases left between them. In the original workflow: Using reference gene primer amplification, nucleated cell counts were estimated. Assay: immunoSEQ multiplex PCR; the TCRdb copy retains only in-frame clones and omits some. V, J and clone size reflect that table, while D and trimming were determined from the DNA. The data show around 220,000 clones, roughly nine tenths seen once. V usage is TRBV6-1 and J usage is TRBJ1-5; D is unclear. The receptor's source is a woman aged 45 to 65 with acute or convalescent COVID-19. Source material: peripheral blood. CDR3 coding DNA: TGTGCCAGCAGTGAAAGTGGCAGTTATCAGCCCCAGCATTTT. The encoded protein is CASSESGSYQPQHF.